This TCR beta chain was captured by sequencing in a study of T cells expressing NK-cell markers. The CDR3 runs to 13 residues. The germline V gene has CDR1 LGHNA and CDR2 YSLEER. TCRdb reprocessed the 5' RACE reads and stores each CDR3 protein as one record, lacking DNA. The data show 500,000 or so distinct CDR3 sequences, and the top ten clones hold roughly 3.4%. Sequencing was carried out using blood T cells: a sorted CD56 or NKG2C T cell subset, CD4+ or CD8+ T cells, or bulk PBMC T cells (not recorded which). The TCR comes from a man younger than 35 in good health. The chain is built from TRBV4-3 and TRBJ2-7. The CDR3 region is CASSQGISYEQYF.